This T cell receptor (beta chain) was obtained from a study of blood T cell repertoires in COVID-19. In the study overall: Samples came from the United States, Italy and Spain, spanning acute and convalescent COVID-19. T cells, B-cell-depleted T cells, or PBMCs supplied cDNA or gDNA.

Study processing details: Reference gene primer amplification gave nucleated cell count estimates. The assay was immunoSEQ multiplex PCR, and TCRdb's table has in-frame clones only and misses some. That table is the source of V, J and clone size, and D and trimming were worked out from the DNA. The sample gives about 210,000 clones, roughly 85% of which show up once; 4.5% to 6% is in the top ten. The germline CDR1 and CDR2 sequences are MNHEY and SVGAGI. The CDR3 extends over 16 amino acids. The V gene end was trimmed by 1 base and the J gene end by 0 bases; junction bases not matched to a gene: 4. Patients in Seattle were enrolled during active infection, then followed longitudinally.

Material for sequencing was peripheral blood. V usage is TRBV6-5 and J usage is TRBJ2-3, with 7 bases fitting TRBD2. This receptor was obtained from a man aged 45-60 years with COVID-19, enrolled during active disease. CDR3: CASSYLRRGSTDTQYF. In nucleotides, the CDR3 is TGTGCCAGCAGTTACTTGCGGCGGGGGAGCACAGATACGCAGTATTTT.